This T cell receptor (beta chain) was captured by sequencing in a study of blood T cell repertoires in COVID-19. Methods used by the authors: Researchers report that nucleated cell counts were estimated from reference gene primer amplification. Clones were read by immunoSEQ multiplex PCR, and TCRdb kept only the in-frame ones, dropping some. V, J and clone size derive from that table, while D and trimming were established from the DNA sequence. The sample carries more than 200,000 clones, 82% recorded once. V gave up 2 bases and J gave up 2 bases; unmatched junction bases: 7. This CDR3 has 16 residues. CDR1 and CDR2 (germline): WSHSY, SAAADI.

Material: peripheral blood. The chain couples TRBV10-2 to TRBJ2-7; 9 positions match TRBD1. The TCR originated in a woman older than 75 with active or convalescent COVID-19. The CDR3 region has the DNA TGCGCCAGCAGTGAGCGGGACAGGGTAGTAACCTACGAGCAGTACTTC. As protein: CASSERDRVVTYEQYF.